Presented here are 18 T cell receptor beta chains from one specimen sequenced in a study of T cells after yellow fever vaccination. Each CDR3 protein is one row after TCRdb ran MiXCR on the 5' RACE reads. Of fewer than 350,000 distinct CDR3 sequences in the sample, roughly 8.7% were seen once. The specimen comprised PBMCs, sampled on the day of the first yellow fever vaccination. These receptors were collected from a man younger than 35 who received the YFV17D yellow fever vaccine.

The chain employs TRBV12-3 or TRBV12-4 and TRBJ1-2; D call uncertain. Trimming cost V 3 bases and J 8 bases, with 13 bases left between them. The CDR3 contains 13 residues. CDR3 protein: CASSFSAARGYTF. The CDR3 coding sequence is TGTGCCAGCAGTTTTTCGGCGGCACGGGGCTACACCTTC.

The CDR3 DNA is TGCGCCAGCAGCTGGGGTCTTTCCTACGAGCAGTACTTC. Protein: CASSWGLSYEQYF. The J gene is TRBJ2-7, the V gene TRBV4-1, with unresolved D. Deletions cut 5 bases from V and 1 base from J, with 9 bases between. The CDR3 sequence is 13 residues long. Germline CDR1 is MGHRA and CDR2 is YSYEKL.

There are a few counts of this clonotype. The V and J genes are TRBV18 and TRBJ2-7, with D possibly matching TRBD1 (6 bases). Trimming took off 3 bases at V and 4 bases at J, with 7 bases between the two ends. The germline gives CDR1 KGHSH, CDR2 LQKENI. This CDR3 is built from 12 residues. The CDR3: CASSPGQYEQYV. In nucleotides, the CDR3 is TGTGCCAGCTCACCCGGACAGTACGAGCAGTACGTC.

This clonotype was detected many times. V gene TRBV4-2 combines with J gene TRBJ2-1; D possibly corresponds to TRBD2 (6 bases). The V gene's germline CDR1 is LGHNA and CDR2 YNFKEQ. The CDR3 runs 16 residues. V shed 2 bases and J shed 4 bases, with 15 bases lying between them. This CDR3 is CASSQRRGRNYNEQFF. CDR3 nucleotides: TGTGCCAGCAGCCAAAGGCGGGGCCGTAATTACAATGAGCAGTTCTTC.

This clonotype turned up a few times. This chain links TRBV7-6 with TRBJ2-7; tentative D call: TRBD1 (6 bases). Trimming took off 5 bases at V and 2 bases at J, with 19 bases between the two ends. The CDR3 consists of 16 residues. CDR1 and CDR2 (germline): SGHVS, FNYEAQ. CDR3 residues: CASSINSDGGAYEQYV. CDR3 DNA: TGTGCCAGCAGCATTAATTCCGATGGGGGCGCCTACGAGCAGTACGTC.

This clonotype was seen more than once but under ten times. V gene TRBV6-1 combines with J gene TRBJ2-1; D is undetermined. CDR3 size: 17 residues. Germline CDR1 reads MNHNS; CDR2 reads SASEGT. Trimming cost V 7 bases and J 0 bases, with 19 bases left between them. The CDR3 DNA reads TGTGCCAGCACTGTAGCCCCCCGTTGGGGCTCCTACAATGAGCAGTTCTTC. It is translated as CASTVAPRWGSYNEQFF.

The V gene is TRBV7-8, the J gene TRBJ2-2; 8 positions match TRBD1. This CDR3 is built from 14 residues. With V trimmed by 5 bases and J by 7 bases, 6 bases remained unmatched. Germline V gene lookup returns CDR1 SGHVS and CDR2 FQNEAQ. The CDR3 nucleotides are TGTGCCAGCAGCCCCAGACAGGGGTACGGGGAGCTGTTTTTT. Translated: CASSPRQGYGELFF.

The genes are TRBV9 and TRBJ2-7; 7 bases map to TRBD1. Trimming cost V 0 bases and J 4 bases; bases outside gene matches: 10. Per the germline V gene, CDR1 is SGDLS and CDR2 is YYNGEE. The CDR3 loop spans 16 amino acids. The CDR3 loop is CASSVEGRAGGYEQYF. CDR3 sequence (DNA): TGTGCCAGCAGCGTAGAGGGGCGGGCAGGGGGTTACGAGCAGTACTTC. Complete variable domain (other parts from reference TRBV9 and TRBJ2-7): DSGVTQTPKHLITATGQRVTLRCSPRSGDLSVYWYQQSLDQGLQFLIQYYNGEERAKGNILERFSAQQFPDLHSELNLSSLELGDSALYFCASSVEGRAGGYEQYFGPGTRLTVT.

This clonotype was found many times. The V call is TRBV12-3 or TRBV12-4, the J call TRBJ1-2, with a weak D call TRBD1 (5 bases). With 1 base removed from V and 0 bases from J, the gap between germline ends came to 6 bases. The CDR3 extends over 14 amino acids. This CDR3 is CASSLGGSNYGYTF. CDR3 nucleotide sequence: TGTGCCAGCAGTTTAGGGGGGTCTAACTATGGCTACACCTTC.

In its sample, this clonotype was seen many times. In DNA, the CDR3 is TGTGCCAGCGGCGGGACATTCTCCTACGAGCAGTACTTC. Encoded protein: CASGGTFSYEQYF. The chain links TRBV2 to TRBJ2-7; D may be TRBD1 or TRBD2 (6 bases each). This CDR3 is 13 amino acids long. The V end was cut by 8 bases, the J end by 0 bases, with 11 bases between. Germline lookup yields CDR1 SNHLY and CDR2 FYNNEI.

This clonotype was seen repeatedly, ten times or more. The rearrangement uses TRBV20-1 and TRBJ1-6, with D maybe TRBD1 (6 bases). CDR1 DFQATT and CDR2 SNEGSKA come from the germline V gene (reference sequence). The germline V and J ends were trimmed by 1 base and 7 bases, with 11 bases remaining between them. This CDR3 is 14 amino acids long. CDR3 sequence (DNA): TGCAGTGCTAGAGGCCACAGGGAGAATTCACCCCTCCACTTT. Amino acids: CSARGHRENSPLHF.

This clonotype was seen a handful of times. The gene calls are TRBV18 and TRBJ1-5; TRBD1 matches at 8 bases. Germline V CDR1 and CDR2: KGHSH, LQKENI. The CDR3 sequence is 14 residues long. V dropped 4 bases and J dropped 7; count of bases not matched to a gene: 6. This CDR3 is CASSRTGKVQPQHF. The DNA for the CDR3 is TGTGCCAGCTCACGGACAGGGAAGGTGCAGCCCCAGCATTTT.

This clonotype was counted a few times. The chain combines TRBV4-1 with TRBJ1-2; no clear D. The CDR3 extends over 17 amino acids. Trimming removed 2 bases from V and 1 base from J, with 17 bases in between. The V gene's germline CDR1 is MGHRA and CDR2 YSYEKL. In DNA, the CDR3 is TGCGCCAGCAGCCAAATCCTACCGTCGGACGTTAACTATGGCTACACCTTC. Amino acids: CASSQILPSDVNYGYTF.

The rearrangement uses TRBV5-1 and TRBJ2-3; D gene ambiguous. V was trimmed by 0 bases and J by 0 bases, leaving 5 bases between them. This CDR3 spans 14 amino acids. The germline V gene encodes CDR1 SGHRS and CDR2 YFSETQ. The CDR3 DNA follows: TGCGCCAGCAGCTTGGGGAAGAGCACAGATACGCAGTATTTT. Protein product: CASSLGKSTDTQYF. Drawing the rest from reference TRBV5-1 and TRBJ2-3, the complete variable domain is KAGVTQTPRYLIKTRGQQVTLSCSPISGHRSVSWYQQTPGQGLQFLFEYFSETQRNKGNFPGRFSGRQFSNSRSEMNVSTLELGDSALYLCASSLGKSTDTQYFGPGTRLTVL.

A few counts support this clonotype. The DNA of the CDR3 is TGTGCCAGCAGCTTCGTGCGGGCTCAGCCGAACACTGAAGCTTTCTTT. Protein sequence: CASSFVRAQPNTEAFF. The chain recombines TRBV7-9 with TRBJ1-1, with D hard to call. The CDR3 length is 16 residues. Trimming removed 3 bases at V and 1 base at J, with 15 bases between. The germline CDR1 and CDR2 sequences are SEHNR and FQNEAQ (reference sequence).

The count of this clonotype is one. The V call is TRBV6-2 or TRBV6-3, the J call TRBJ1-5; TRBD1 aligns across 12 bases. This CDR3 comprises 16 residues. Germline loops: CDR1 MNHEY, CDR2 SVGEGT. J was trimmed by 6 bases and V by 6 bases; bases with no gene match: 9. The CDR3 spells CASRNGDRGPLQPQHF. CDR3 sequence (DNA): TGTGCCAGCAGAAATGGGGACAGGGGGCCCCTTCAGCCCCAGCATTTT.

The J gene is TRBJ2-7, the V gene TRBV7-2, with TRBD1 matching 7 bases. V dropped 2 bases and J dropped 6; count of bases not matched to a gene: 4. CDR3 length: 13 residues. CDR1 is SGHTA and CDR2 is FQGNSA in the germline V gene. CDR3 DNA: TGTGCCAGCAGCTTACAGGGGGATCGCGAGCAGTACTTC. As protein: CASSLQGDREQYF.

This clonotype occurred a few times. The CDR3 coding sequence is TGTGCCACCAGCAGAGATCAGGGGGTTAGCTATGGCTACACCTTC. Amino acids: CATSRDQGVSYGYTF. This chain joins TRBV15 and TRBJ1-2; 7 bases are shared with TRBD1. V was pared by 0 bases and J by 4 bases, with 5 bases of the junction left unmatched. This CDR3 is 15 amino acids long. CDR1 and CDR2 from the germline V gene are LNHNV and YYDKDF (reference sequence).